Listed here are 18 T cell receptor beta chains from one sample, sequenced in a study of blood T cells in healthy people across ages. Primed by a sample-barcoded 5' primer and a J-beta primer mix, a second PCR proceeded for about 6 to 12 cycles. TCRdb re-called the 5' RACE reads with MiXCR, one entry per CDR3 protein. Of around 580,000 distinct CDR3 sequences in the sample, 40% to 55% were seen once. The sequenced sample consisted of blood. These receptor sequences come from an elderly man in good health.

This clonotype was counted between two and nine times. The J gene is TRBJ2-1, the V gene TRBV6-5, with D perhaps being TRBD1 or TRBD2 (5 bases each). Germline V gene data show CDR1 as MNHEY and CDR2 as SVGAGI. The CDR3 contains 11 residues. V was pared by 6 bases and J by 7 bases, with 7 bases between. The CDR3 loop is CASSWGNEQFF. The CDR3 nucleotides are TGTGCCAGCAGCTGGGGGAATGAGCAGTTCTTC.

This clonotype has just a few counts. The rearrangement joins TRBV7-2 to TRBJ2-3; 7 positions match TRBD2. Per the germline V gene, CDR1 is SGHTA and CDR2 is FQGNSA. V trimming: 3 bases; J trimming: 6 bases; junction bases outside the gene matches: 6. The CDR3 is 14 amino acids. The CDR3 reads CASSLGGEPDTQYF. CDR3 nucleotides: TGTGCCAGCAGCTTGGGGGGGGAACCGGATACGCAGTATTTT.

The CDR3, as DNA: TGCGGCGCATCAAGCCTAGCGTCGAGCACAGATACGCAGTATTTT. As protein: CGASSLASSTDTQYF. V is TRBV29-1 and J is TRBJ2-3; D is possibly TRBD2 (6 bases). The CDR3 runs to 15 residues. Germline values: CDR1 SQVTM, CDR2 ANQGSEA.

The chain employs TRBV7-9 and TRBJ2-5; no clear D. The CDR3 is made up of 10 amino acids. V lost 1 base and J 12 bases, leaving 6 bases between the germline ends. Germline lookup yields CDR1 SEHNR and CDR2 FQNEAQ (reference sequence). The CDR3 reads CASSLDREYF. CDR3 nucleotides: TGTGCCAGCAGCTTAGACCGGGAGTACTTC. The full variable domain, rest sourced from reference TRBV7-9 and TRBJ2-5, is DTGVSQNPRHKITKRGQNVTFRCDPISEHNRLYWYRQTLGQGPEFLTYFQNEAQLEKSRLLSDRFSAERPKGSFSTLEIQRTEQGDSAMYLCASSLDREYFGPGTRLLVL.

A note on this clonotype: One end of the junction fails to match germline, which may point to a read error. V gene TRBV7-2 combines with J gene TRBJ2-3, with D possibly matching TRBD2 (6 bases). The V gene's germline CDR1 is SGHTA and CDR2 FQGNSA. The CDR3 length is 15 residues. CDR3 protein: CARRITGGSTDTQYF. The CDR3 nucleotides read TGTGCCCGCAGGATCACAGGAGGGAGCACAGATACGCAGTATTTT.

The genes are TRBV12-3 or TRBV12-4 and TRBJ1-2; TRBD1 might be the D (5 bases). The CDR3 loop spans 14 amino acids. V was shortened by 6 bases and J by 6 bases, with 17 bases between the two germline ends. The CDR3 spells CASSPGTGYDGYTF. The CDR3 nucleotides are TGTGCCAGCAGCCCCGGGACGGGTTATGATGGCTACACCTTC.

In DNA, the CDR3 is TGTGCCAGCAGCCCATCTACGCAACAGAACACTGAAGCTTTCTTT. Its translation is CASSPSTQQNTEAFF. This chain links TRBV3-1 with TRBJ1-1; no clear D gene. The CDR3 consists of 15 residues. V lost 4 bases and J 1 base, leaving 13 bases between the germline ends. In germline, CDR1 is LGHDT, CDR2 YNNKEL (reference sequence). Drawing the rest from reference TRBV3-1 and TRBJ1-1, the complete variable domain is DTAVSQTPKYLVTQMGNDKSIKCEQNLGHDTMYWYKQDSKKFLKIMFSYNNKELIINETVPNRFSPKSPDKAHLNLHINSLELGDSAVYFCASSPSTQQNTEAFFGQGTRLTVV.

In its sample, this clonotype was seen a few times. This sequence joins TRBV29-1 and TRBJ2-5; 9 bases are shared with TRBD1. Germline V gene lookup returns CDR1 SQVTM and CDR2 ANQGSEA. Trimming took 4 bases from V and 5 from J; bases not matched to a gene: 11. CDR3 size: 15 residues. CDR3 in DNA: TGCAGCGTTGGCAAACAGGGGGCAGGAGGCGAGACCCAGTACTTC. Its protein product is CSVGKQGAGGETQYF.

A few counts support this clonotype. The rearrangement links TRBV12-3 or TRBV12-4 to TRBJ2-6; D is undetermined. The CDR3 loop spans 15 amino acids. V was trimmed by 3 bases and J by 4 bases, leaving 10 bases between them. The CDR3 DNA sequence: TGTGCCAGCAGTTTGGGTGGGCTCGGGGCCAACGTCCTGACTTTC. Amino acid sequence: CASSLGGLGANVLTF.

This clonotype was counted once. The chain has TRBV4-2 and TRBJ2-7; D gene uncertain. The V and J ends lost 1 base and 7 bases respectively, with 20 bases between them. In germline, CDR1 is LGHNA, CDR2 YNFKEQ. The length of the CDR3 is 16 residues. This CDR3 is CASSQVSRVSYNEQYF. CDR3 coding DNA: TGTGCCAGCAGCCAAGTATCCCGGGTGTCCTACAATGAGCAGTACTTC.

Only one count was recorded for this clonotype. The chain has TRBV29-1 and TRBJ2-7; possibly TRBD2 for D (5 bases). Per the germline V gene, CDR1 is SQVTM and CDR2 is ANQGSEA. The CDR3 loop spans 14 amino acids. V gave up 5 bases and J gave up 3 bases, with 17 bases separating them. The CDR3 coding sequence is TGCAGCGTTTCACGAGGGCTGACTGGCTACGAGCAGTACTTC. It codes for CSVSRGLTGYEQYF.

The chain is built from TRBV4-3 and TRBJ2-5; TRBD2 is a possible D gene (5 bases). Germline V gene lookup returns CDR1 LGHNA and CDR2 YSLEER. V lost 2 bases and J lost 11, with 15 bases in between. The CDR3 is 13 amino acids. CDR3 in amino acids: CASSQRGSGEQYF. The CDR3, as DNA: TGCGCCAGCAGCCAACGCGGATCTGGGGAGCAGTACTTC.

This clonotype was recorded once. This sequence joins TRBV4-3 and TRBJ2-1; 7 bases align to TRBD2. V shed 4 bases and J 4 bases; nucleotides not matched to a gene: 7. Per germline, CDR1 LGHNA and CDR2 YSLEER. The CDR3 has 15 amino acids. CDR3 sequence (DNA): TGCGCCAGCAGCCGTGGACGAGCGGGGTACAATGAGCAGTTCTTC. It encodes CASSRGRAGYNEQFF.

The CDR3 here is CASSLGDRGRKETQYF. The CDR3 nucleotides are TGTGCCAGCAGCTTAGGGGACAGGGGGAGGAAAGAGACCCAGTACTTC. The chain carries TRBV7-8 and TRBJ2-5, with 11 nucleotides matching TRBD1. Germline assignment: CDR1 SGHVS and CDR2 FQNEAQ. The CDR3 length is 16 residues. The V and J ends lost 1 base and 3 bases, in that order; junction bases with no gene match: 4.

The chain recombines TRBV11-2 with TRBJ1-5; D uncertain. This CDR3 has 13 amino acids. The germline CDR1 and CDR2 sequences are SGHAT and FQNNGV. V lost 1 base, J lost 7 bases, and 8 bases lay in between. CDR3 DNA: TGTGCCAGCAGCTTAGGTTGGGCCCAGCCCCAGCATTTT. Encoded protein: CASSLGWAQPQHF.

This clonotype was seen just once. This may stem from a read error, because a much larger clone lies one nucleotide away. This chain links TRBV12-3 or TRBV12-4 with TRBJ2-1, with TRBD2 identical over 14 bases. This CDR3 has 18 residues. The DNA for the CDR3 is TGTGCCAGCAGTTTGGGACTAGCGGGAGCGAGCTCCTACGATGAGCAGTTCTTC. Protein product: CASSLGLAGASSYDEQFF.

V gene TRBV6-2 or TRBV6-3 combines with J gene TRBJ1-2; D ambiguous. V lost 5 bases and J lost 2, with 12 bases in between. The length of the CDR3 is 14 residues. Per the germline V gene, CDR1 is MNHEY and CDR2 is SVGEGT. Written as DNA, the CDR3 is TGTGCCAGCAGTCGTCCGGGAGAGAACTATGGCTACACCTTC. Protein product: CASSRPGENYGYTF.

V gene TRBV29-1 combines with J gene TRBJ2-5; D possibly corresponds to TRBD2 (6 bases). From germline, CDR1 is SQVTM and CDR2 ANQGSEA. The length of the CDR3 is 14 residues. V lost 7 bases to trimming and J lost 0 bases, with 15 bases between them. The CDR3 coding sequence is TGCAGCGCTTCGGGAGCTAGGGACCAAGAGACCCAGTACTTC. As protein: CSASGARDQETQYF.